These T cell receptor beta chains were read from a single sample in a study of neurological immune-mediated disorders. From the 5' RACE reads, TCRdb called clonotypes with MiXCR, one entry per CDR3 protein. The table has roughly 67,000 distinct CDR3 sequences, approximately 3.7% seen once. Sequenced input: PBMCs. Receptor source: a man in his fifties or sixties with multiple sclerosis. CDR3s include the opening cysteine and the closing phenylalanine or tryptophan. D genes are given only for firm matches. Size tells how often a clone was seen (once, few, many) or the class of an expanded clone, and some rows leave it out.

>TRBD1|TRBJ1-5|many|TRBV6-6
TGTGCCAGCAGTAAGCAGGGGGCGCGGGGCAATCAGCCCCAGCATTTT
CASSKQGARGNQPQHF
>TRBD1|TRBJ1-4|few|TRBV18
TGTGCCAGCTCACGGGGACAGGGTGATGAAAAACTGTTTTTT
CASSRGQGDEKLFF
>.|TRBJ1-2|many|TRBV5-1
TGCGCCAGCAGCTACCGGACCGAGACCGACAACTATGGCTACACCTTC
CASSYRTETDNYGYTF
>TRBD1|TRBJ1-2|many|TRBV3-1
TGTGCCAGCAGCCAGCAGGGGGCGGATGGCTACACCTTC
CASSQQGADGYTF
>TRBD1|TRBJ1-4|few|TRBV7-2
TGTGCCAGCAGCCGCAGTACCGGGACAGCTCATGAAAAACTGTTTTTT
CASSRSTGTAHEKLFF
>.|TRBJ2-2|many|TRBV5-6
TGTGCCAGCAGCAGGACAGAGCTAGTCGGGGAGCTGTTTTTT
CASSRTELVGELFF
>.|TRBJ2-2|.|TRBV5-4
TGTGCCAGCAGCTCAATTTTTGGCGGGGACACCGGGGAGCTGTTTTTT
CASSSIFGGDTGELFF
>TRBD2|TRBJ2-7|many|TRBV20-1
TGCAGTGCTAGTGTCCCGACTAGCATGGGCTACGAGCAGTACTTC
CSASVPTSMGYEQYF
>.|TRBJ1-6|many|TRBV28
TGTGCCAGCAGAGGTCCAGGAGGGGATTTTGGATCACCCCTCAACTTT
CASRGPGGDFGSPLNF
>.|TRBJ1-3|few|TRBV27
TGTGCCAGCAGTTTTCTCGCGGGGAATGCAAACACCATATATTTT
CASSFLAGNANTIYF
>.|TRBJ2-3|many|TRBV20-1
TGCAGTGCTAGCAGGGGTGCGGAGACAGATACGCAGTATTTT
CSASRGAETDTQYF
>TRBD1|TRBJ2-7|many|TRBV4-3
TGCGCCAGCAGCCAAGGTGAGACAGGGTACGAGCAGTACTTC
CASSQGETGYEQYF
>TRBD1|TRBJ1-1|many|TRBV3-1
TGTGCCAGCAGCCATTATGCGACAGGGACGAACACTGAAGCTTTCTTT
CASSHYATGTNTEAFF
>TRBD1|TRBJ2-3|many|TRBV7-8
TGTGCCAGCAGCTTGGGACAGGGAAGGATTGGGGCGCAGTATTTT
CASSLGQGRIGAQYF
>.|TRBJ1-2|many|TRBV5-1
TGCGCCAGCAGGTCGTTGAGCGGTCTCGGCTACACCTTC
CASRSLSGLGYTF
>TRBD1|TRBJ1-6|many|TRBV5-1
TGCGCCAGCAGCGACCTGACAGGGGGCTCTTCACCCCTCCACTTT
CASSDLTGGSSPLHF
>.|TRBJ1-4|many|TRBV15
TGTGCCACCAGCGGGCGAGGGGGGGCTGGTGAAAAACTGTTTTTT
CATSGRGGAGEKLFF
>TRBD1|TRBJ1-5|few|TRBV27
TGTGCCAGCAGTACAAGACAGGGCGTTCAGCCCCAGAATTTT
CASSTRQGVQPQNF
>TRBD2|TRBJ2-5|many|TRBV4-2
TGTGCCAGCAGCCAAGATGGGAGACTAGCGGAGACCCAGTACTTC
CASSQDGRLAETQYF
>.|TRBJ1-6|many|TRBV10-3
TGTGCCATCAGTGAGCGGGCGGAATATAATTCACCCCTCCACTTT
CAISERAEYNSPLHF
>.|TRBJ1-2|many|TRBV6-5
TGTGCCACCCAGTCCTACGTCCGGACGGAACGTTATGGCTACACCTTC
CATQSYVRTERYGYTF
>.|TRBJ1-5|many|TRBV5-1
TGCGCCAGCAGCTTGGATGCAGGGTATCAGCCCCAGCATTTT
CASSLDAGYQPQHF
>TRBD2|TRBJ2-1|many|TRBV10-3
TGTGCCATCAGTGAGCGAGCGGGGCCAAGGAATGAGCAGTTCTTC
CAISERAGPRNEQFF
>.|TRBJ1-2|many|TRBV20-1
TGCAGTGCTAGACCATACGACAGCGGCGGCTACACCTTC
CSARPYDSGGYTF
>.|TRBJ1-2|many|TRBV20-1
TGCAGTGCTAGAGGGATATTGGTGTATGGCTACACCTTC
CSARGILVYGYTF
>.|TRBJ1-5|many|TRBV20-1
TGCAGTGCTAGAGAGAACTATAGCAATCAGCCCCAGCATTTT
CSARENYSNQPQHF
>TRBD1|TRBJ1-1|many|TRBV20-1
TGCAGTGCCGAAGCACGGGACAGGCGGACTGAAGCTTTCTTT
CSAEARDRRTEAFF
>.|TRBJ1-1|many|TRBV5-1
TGCGCCAGCAGCTTGAGGACAGCTAACACTGAAGCTTTCTTT
CASSLRTANTEAFF
>.|TRBJ2-5|many|TRBV3-1
TGTGCCAGCAGCCGGGGCGGGAAGAAGTACTTC
CASSRGGKKYF
>.|TRBJ2-3|many|TRBV20-1
TGCAGTGCTAGAGATCCGGGGTTTTCAGATACGCAGTATTTT
CSARDPGFSDTQYF
>TRBD1|TRBJ1-6|many|TRBV5-1
TGCGCCAGCAGCCCGGGGACAGAGCCCAATTCACCCCTCCACTTT
CASSPGTEPNSPLHF
>.|TRBJ2-6|many|TRBV5-1
TGCGCCAGCAGCTTGAGGTTGGGGGGTTTGGGAACCAACGTCCTGACTTTC
CASSLRLGGLGTNVLTF
>.|TRBJ1-1|once|TRBV6-5
TGTGCCAGCAGTTCCCTAGCAGGGAACCGGAACACTGAAGCTTTCTTT
CASSSLAGNRNTEAFF
>.|TRBJ1-2|few|TRBV20-1
TGCAGTGCTAGAGAAGGACAGTATGGCTACACCTTC
CSAREGQYGYTF
>.|TRBJ1-1|many|TRBV5-1
TGCGCCAGCAGCAGGGACGGGGCTCTGAACACTGAAGCTTTCTTT
CASSRDGALNTEAFF
>.|TRBJ1-6|many|TRBV5-1
TGCGCCAGCAGCTTGGCGGTCAGCCGTTATTCACCCCTCCACTTT
CASSLAVSRYSPLHF
>.|TRBJ1-1|many|TRBV5-1
TGCGCCAGCAGCTTGGACCCGGGACAAGCGAACACTGAAGCTTTCTTT
CASSLDPGQANTEAFF
>.|TRBJ2-5|many|TRBV5-1
TGCGCCAGCAGAAGGAACAACCGAGAGACCCAGTACTTC
CASRRNNRETQYF